This T cell receptor (beta chain) was captured in a study of Ad26.COV2.S vaccination and SARS-CoV-2 variants (dated by TCRdb to about 2021). Regarding the study in general: Vaccine-arm donors were drawn from COV1001, a multicentre, randomized, double-blind, placebo-controlled phase I-IIa trial of Ad26.COV2.S in healthy adults. Ad26.COV2.S was administered intramuscularly at a dose of 5x10^10 or 1x10^11 viral particles, either as one shot or as two shots given 56 days apart. Sequencing of the TCRbeta repertoire served to evaluate the specificity and breadth of SARS-CoV-2-reactive T cell receptors following Ad26.COV2.S vaccination. The TCR-sequenced set comprised roughly 30 samples: approximately 19 Ad26.COV2.S vaccine recipients, 5 placebo recipients and 8 SARS-CoV-2 convalescent individuals. Participants in the trial were split at random into five groups of five each, receiving low-dose or high-dose Ad26.COV2.S once or twice, or else placebo on both occasions. Throughout the experiments and outcome assessment, investigators stayed blinded to trial group allocation. Summary of the overall study and its limitations: After vaccination, spike-specific CD8+ and CD4+ T cell responses were reported to show substantial breadth. According to the authors, total T cell responses may have been underestimated by the TCR breadth and depth analyses. Compared with placebo recipients, Ad26.COV2.S recipients showed higher spike-specific TCR breadth (P = 0.0014). Comparing responses between vaccine doses or regimens was not something the study was powered to do. Vaccine and placebo recipients had similar non-spike TCR breadth, a finding consistent with the vaccine containing only spike.

The germline V gene supplies CDR1 MNHEY and CDR2 SVGEGT. From the cysteine through the phenylalanine, the CDR3 covers 12 amino acids. Only CDR3 DNA remains: 36 bases, in frame from the first base. V loses 4 bases of germline sequence and J loses 9 bases, and the interval between the two ends is 10 bases. This sample's treatment or condition label indicates: approximately 18 received Ad26.COV2.S at low or high dose, single or two shots; several received placebo; per-sample allocation not given. Repertoires of vaccine and placebo recipients were sequenced from samples collected on day 63 after the first injection. In Cohort 1b, 25 to 30 adults aged 18-55 years were enrolled at a single site in Boston, USA, between 29 July and 7 August 2020. Ad26.COV2.S consisted of a replication-incompetent adenovirus type 26 vector by which a prefusion-stabilized SARS-CoV-2 spike protein from the original Wuhan strain was expressed.

Notes on this clone: The antigen it binds to is not known. No base qualities exist here, and no much larger clone lies one base off it.

TCRbeta CDR3 regions were sequenced with the immunoSEQ Assay. After extraction, genomic DNA underwent amplification by bias-controlled multiplex PCR, followed by high-throughput sequencing. The original methods were these. To quantify the absolute abundance of every unique TCRbeta CDR3 region, sequences were collapsed and filtered. T cell fraction was estimated by normalizing TCRbeta template counts to usable DNA, which was measured by amplifying reference genes present in all nucleated cells. Repertoire TCRs were annotated as SARS-CoV-2-specific by exact matching of V gene, CDR3 amino acid sequence and J gene to a known reactive TCR set. MIRA supplied the reference SARS-CoV-2 TCR set, which was filtered for enrichment in COVID-19-positive ImmuneCODE repertoires so that public or cross-reactive TCRs were removed. Using the MIRA antigens, annotated TCRs were further analysed by specific ORF or by position within an ORF. Breadth was defined as the number of annotated unique rearrangements divided by the total number of unique productive rearrangements, and depth was defined as the summed frequency of the annotated unique rearrangements. Group comparisons of TCR breadth used two-sided Wilcoxon rank-sum tests. Here the immuneACCESS table is served through TCRdb, limited to in-frame sequences with V and J called. Missing clones are a known gap in these copies; in checked studies unresolved V genes cover under half, and the rest lacks a known reason. V, J and clone size derive from that table, while D and trimming were established from the DNA sequence. Here the sample has some 460,000 clones; roughly nine tenths occur a single time. The ten largest clones take up around 1.8% of the sample.

The material sequenced was peripheral blood, taken in a trial of Ad26.COV2.S vaccine versus placebo. The receptor comes from a person between 18 and 59 years old who received the Ad26.COV2.S COVID-19 vaccine or a placebo. The V and J genes are TRBV6-2 or TRBV6-3 and TRBJ1-5; no D segment can be confidently identified. The nucleotide sequence reads as follows: TGTGCCAGCAGTTGGCCGGCCGGGCCCCAGCATTTT. This encodes CASSWPAGPQHF.